This T cell receptor (beta chain) is from a study of blood T cell repertoires in COVID-19. As for the study in general: Some COVID-19 samples were acute and others convalescent; all came from the United States, Italy and Spain. Sources were T cells, B-cell-depleted T cells, or PBMCs; the material itself was cDNA or gDNA.

Per the original methods: Amplification from reference gene primers served as the basis for estimated nucleated cell counts. This table comes from immunoSEQ multiplex PCR, and its TCRdb copy is limited to in-frame clones, with some not included. D and trimming come from the DNA, and the V and J calls and clone size come from that table. The repertoire holds 240,000 or so clones, with over 65% as singletons. The sample comprised peripheral blood. This TCR derives from a woman of 80 years or more with acute or convalescent COVID-19.

CDR3 nucleotides: TGTGCCAGCAGCTTAAGGGCCCAGGGGAGCTCCTACAATGAGCAGTTCTTC. Amino acids: CASSLRAQGSSYNEQFF. The chain carries TRBV7-3 and TRBJ2-1; D is perhaps TRBD1 (6 bases). With 1 base removed from V and 0 bases from J, the gap between germline ends came to 13 bases. The CDR3 totals 17 residues. Germline V gene sequence: CDR1 SGHTA, CDR2 FQGTGA.